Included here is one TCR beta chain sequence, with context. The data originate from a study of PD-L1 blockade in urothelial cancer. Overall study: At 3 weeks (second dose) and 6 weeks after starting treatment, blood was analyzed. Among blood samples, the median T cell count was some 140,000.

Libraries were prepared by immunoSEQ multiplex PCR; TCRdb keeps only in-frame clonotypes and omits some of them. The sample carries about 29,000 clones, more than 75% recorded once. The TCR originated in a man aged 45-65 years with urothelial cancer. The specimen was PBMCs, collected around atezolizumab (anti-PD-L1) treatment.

Written as DNA, the CDR3 is TGTGCCAGCAGCTTAGCTGTTACTTCGGGTCCTAGCACAGATACGCAGTATTTT. Translation gives CASSLAVTSGPSTDTQYF. This rearrangement joins TRBV7-8 to TRBJ2-3, with D unresolved. This CDR3 is 18 amino acids long. V gave up 0 bases and J gave up 0 bases, with 16 bases separating them. Germline V gives CDR1 SGHVS, CDR2 FQNEAQ.